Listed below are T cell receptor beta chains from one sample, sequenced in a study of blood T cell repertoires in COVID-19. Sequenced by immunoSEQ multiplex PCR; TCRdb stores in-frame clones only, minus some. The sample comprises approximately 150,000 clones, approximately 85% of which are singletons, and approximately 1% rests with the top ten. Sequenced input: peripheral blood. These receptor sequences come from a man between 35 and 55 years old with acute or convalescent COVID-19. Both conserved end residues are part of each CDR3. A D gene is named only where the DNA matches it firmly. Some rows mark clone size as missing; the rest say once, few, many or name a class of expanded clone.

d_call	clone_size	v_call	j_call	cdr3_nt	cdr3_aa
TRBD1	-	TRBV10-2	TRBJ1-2	TGCGCCAGCAGGCAACAGGGGGCAAACTATGGCTACACCTTC	CASRQQGANYGYTF
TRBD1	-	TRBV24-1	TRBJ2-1	TGTGCCACCAGTGATAGGGACAGGGTCCACAATGAGCAGTTCTTC	CATSDRDRVHNEQFF
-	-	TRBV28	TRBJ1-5	TGTGCCAGCACCGGGGGGGGAGGCAATCAGCCCCAGCATTTT	CASTGGGGNQPQHF
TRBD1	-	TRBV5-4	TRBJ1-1	TGTGCCAGCAGCTTGGAACAGGGGGCGCGGGACACTGAAGCTTTCTTT	CASSLEQGARDTEAFF
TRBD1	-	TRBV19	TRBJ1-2	TGTGCCAGTAGTATGGACAGGGGGTACTATGGCTACACCTTC	CASSMDRGYYGYTF
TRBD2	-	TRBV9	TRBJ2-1	TGTGCCAGCAGCACTACTAGCGGGGTAGTTAATGAGCAGTTCTTC	CASSTTSGVVNEQFF
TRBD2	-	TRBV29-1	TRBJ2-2	TGCAGCGCCACGCGCGGGGGACGCTCGGCCGGGGAGCTGTTTTTT	CSATRGGRSAGELFF
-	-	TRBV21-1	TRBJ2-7	TGTGCCAGCAGCAAAGGGGCTGGGGGACAGAGGGCCGAGCAGTACTTC	CASSKGAGGQRAEQYF
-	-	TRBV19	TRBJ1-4	TGTGCCGAACACCAGGGAAGCGAAAAACTGTTTTTT	CAEHQGSEKLFF
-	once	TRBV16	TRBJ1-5	TGTGCCAGCAGCCAATCGGGGGGACAGCCCCAGCATTTT	CASSQSGGQPQHF
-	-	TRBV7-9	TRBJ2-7	TGTGCCAGCAGCTTTACACCCTACGAGCAGTACTTC	CASSFTPYEQYF
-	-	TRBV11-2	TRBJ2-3	TGTGCCAGCAGCCTAGAACGGGGGCGGGGGAGGATGGATACGCAGTATTTT	CASSLERGRGRMDTQYF
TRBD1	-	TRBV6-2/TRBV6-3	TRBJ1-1	TGTGCCAGCAGTTGGGGGACAGGGTATATGAACACTGAAGCTTTCTTT	CASSWGTGYMNTEAFF
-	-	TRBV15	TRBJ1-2	TGTGCCACCAGCAGAGATGGCGCGACATTTGGAGGGAACTATGGCTACACCTTC	CATSRDGATFGGNYGYTF
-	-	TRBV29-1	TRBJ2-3	TGCAGCGTTGATCCACAGGCAAGACGCACAGATACGCAGTATTTT	CSVDPQARRTDTQYF
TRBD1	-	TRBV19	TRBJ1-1	TGTGCCAGTAGTTACACAGGGGACACTGAAGCTTTCTTT	CASSYTGDTEAFF
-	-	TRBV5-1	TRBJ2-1	TGCGCCAGCAGCTTGGTACAGAGCTCCTACAATGAGCAGTTCTTC	CASSLVQSSYNEQFF
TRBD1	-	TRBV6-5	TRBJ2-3	TGTGCCAGCAGATCGACAGGGTCAGCAGATACGCAGTATTTT	CASRSTGSADTQYF
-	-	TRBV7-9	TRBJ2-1	TGTGCCAGCAGCTCAGGACAGCTATACTACAATGAGCAGTTCTTC	CASSSGQLYYNEQFF
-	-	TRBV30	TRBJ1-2	TGTGCCCGCCAGAGGGGCGGGGGCTATGGCTACACCTTC	CARQRGGGYGYTF
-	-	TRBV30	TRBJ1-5	TGTGCCTGGAGCCAGGGGATTAGCAATCAGCCCCAGCATTTT	CAWSQGISNQPQHF
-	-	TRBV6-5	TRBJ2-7	TGTGCCAGCAGTTACTCCTACAGAGACGAGCAGTACTTC	CASSYSYRDEQYF
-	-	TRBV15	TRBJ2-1	TGTGCCACCAGCAGAGGGCAGGGGTCCTACAATGAGCAGTTCTTC	CATSRGQGSYNEQFF
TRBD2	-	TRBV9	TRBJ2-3	TGTGCCAGCAGCGAGGCAACCTCCGGGACTAGCGGTACTGATACGCAGTATTTT	CASSEATSGTSGTDTQYF
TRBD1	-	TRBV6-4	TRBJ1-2	TGTGCCAGCGTACAGGGGGAGGGCTATGGCTACACCTTC	CASVQGEGYGYTF
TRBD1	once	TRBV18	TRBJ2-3	TGTGCCAGCTCGCCAACAGGGGGCAAAGATACGCAGTATTTT	CASSPTGGKDTQYF
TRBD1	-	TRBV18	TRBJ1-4	TGTGCCAGCTCACGGACAGGGGGCATACAGATAAATGAAAAACTGTTTTTT	CASSRTGGIQINEKLFF
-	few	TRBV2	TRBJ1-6	TGTGCCAGCAGTTCGAATGGTACCCCGAGGGATTCACCCCTCCACTTT	CASSSNGTPRDSPLHF
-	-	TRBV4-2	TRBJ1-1	TGTGCCAGCAGCCAAGGACCGGGGGGGGGAACTGAAGCTTTCTTT	CASSQGPGGGTEAFF
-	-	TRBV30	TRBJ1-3	TGTGCCTGGACCCTACTTTCAGGGGTTGGAAACACCATATATTTT	CAWTLLSGVGNTIYF
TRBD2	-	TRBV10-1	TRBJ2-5	TGCGCCAGCAGTGAGAGCGGGGGGTCGACCCAGTACTTC	CASSESGGSTQYF
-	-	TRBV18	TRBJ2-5	TGTGCCAGCTCACCAGGTGGCGGGGCCGTCTCGAACTTC	CASSPGGGAVSNF
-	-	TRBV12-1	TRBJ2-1	TGTGCCAGCACCCCAAGGGACTGTCCCTACAATGAGCAGTTCTTC	CASTPRDCPYNEQFF
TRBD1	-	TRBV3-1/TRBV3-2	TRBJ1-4	TGTGCCAGCAGCCAGGGGACAGGACCTAATGAAAAACTGTTTTTT	CASSQGTGPNEKLFF
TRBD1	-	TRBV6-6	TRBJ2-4	TGTGCCAGCAGATCCACAGGGGGCTCAGCCAAAAACATTCAGTACTTC	CASRSTGGSAKNIQYF
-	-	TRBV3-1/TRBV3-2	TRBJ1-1	TGTGCCAGCAGCCAAACAACGAACACTGAAGCTTTCTTT	CASSQTTNTEAFF
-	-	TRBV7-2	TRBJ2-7	TGTGCCAGCAGCTTAGCGGGCACCTACGAGCAGTACTTC	CASSLAGTYEQYF
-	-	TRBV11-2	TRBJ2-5	TGTGCCAGCAGCTTAGAGGGCCGGTACCAAGAGACCCAGTACTTC	CASSLEGRYQETQYF
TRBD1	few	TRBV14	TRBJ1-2	TGTGCCAGCAGCCGCTCGGGACAGGGTACAGGCAACGGCGGCTACACCTTC	CASSRSGQGTGNGGYTF
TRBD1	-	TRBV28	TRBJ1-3	TGTGCCAGCAGGGGGGACAGGGACTCTGGAAACACCATATATTTT	CASRGDRDSGNTIYF
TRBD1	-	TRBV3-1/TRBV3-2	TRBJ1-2	TGTGCCAACAGACCCGGGGACAGCTATGGCTACACCTTC	CANRPGDSYGYTF
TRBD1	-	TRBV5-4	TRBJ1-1	TGTGCCAGCAGCCTCCGGGACAGGGAGACTGAAGCTTTCTTT	CASSLRDRETEAFF
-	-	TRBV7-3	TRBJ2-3	TGTGCCAGCAGCTCAGTCTCGTCGGATACGCAGTATTTT	CASSSVSSDTQYF
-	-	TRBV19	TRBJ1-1	TGTGCCAGTAGACCTCTAGAGACAGCGAACACTGAAGCTTTCTTT	CASRPLETANTEAFF
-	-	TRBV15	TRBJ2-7	TGTGCCACCAGCACCTGGCGGGGTGAGATTCCCTACGAGCAGTACTTC	CATSTWRGEIPYEQYF
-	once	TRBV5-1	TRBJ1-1	TGCGCCAGCAGCTTGCTGGGGACATTTTTGGACACTGAAGCTTTCTTT	CASSLLGTFLDTEAFF
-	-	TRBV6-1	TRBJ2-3	TGTGCCAGCAGTGAGTTGGGGGGATCGGGGACGCAGTATTTT	CASSELGGSGTQYF
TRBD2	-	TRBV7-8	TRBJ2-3	TGTGCCAGCAGCGCACTAGCGGGGGGGCCGGCAGATACGCAGTATTTT	CASSALAGGPADTQYF